This paragraph reports one T cell receptor (beta chain). Its antigen is unknown. This record comes from a study of blood T cells in healthy people across ages. General study points: The lack of PBMC sorting stopped any conclusive naive versus antigen-experienced comparison. Fewer expanded clones and more diversity marked long-lived versus aged donors.

For the second PCR, which ran for roughly 6 to 11 cycles, a sample-barcoded 5' primer and a J-beta primer mix were used. Each sample yielded at least 2.5 million CDR3-containing paired-end reads. TCRdb reprocessed the 5' RACE reads with MiXCR, giving one entry per CDR3 protein. Of more than 650,000 distinct CDR3 sequences listed, approximately 55% are singletons. Ranging in age from about 6 to 95, the donors were healthy Caucasian individuals from Russia. The CDR3 has 15 amino acids. V was clipped by 5 bases and J by 2 bases; unmatched bases: 6. CDR1 is MNHEY, CDR2 SMNVEV, per germline (reference sequence).

The receptor comes from a man at least 80 years old in good health. Sample: blood. The rearrangement joins TRBV27 to TRBJ2-7; 10 nucleotides align to TRBD2. This CDR3 reads CASSQRTSGPYEQYF. DNA for the CDR3: TGTGCCAGCAGTCAGCGGACTAGCGGTCCCTACGAGCAGTACTTC.